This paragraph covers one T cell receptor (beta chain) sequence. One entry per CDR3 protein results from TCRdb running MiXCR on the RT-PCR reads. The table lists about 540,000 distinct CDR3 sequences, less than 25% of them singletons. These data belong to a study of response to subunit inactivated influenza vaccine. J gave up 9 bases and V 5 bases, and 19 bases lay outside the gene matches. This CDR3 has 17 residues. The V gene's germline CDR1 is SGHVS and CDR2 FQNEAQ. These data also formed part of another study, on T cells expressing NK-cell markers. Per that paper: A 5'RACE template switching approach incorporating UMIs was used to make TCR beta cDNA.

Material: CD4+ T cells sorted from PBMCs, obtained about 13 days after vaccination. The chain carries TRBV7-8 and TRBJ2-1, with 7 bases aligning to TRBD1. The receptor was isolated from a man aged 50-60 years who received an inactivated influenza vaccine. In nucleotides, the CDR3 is TGTGCCAGCAGCACCCGGGTTTTGGAGGTTAACAGGGGTGAGCAGTTCTTC. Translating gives CASSTRVLEVNRGEQFF.